These T cell receptor beta chains were read from a single sample in a study of T cell repertoires in cytomegalovirus infection. Which antigens these TCRs recognize remains unknown. MiXCR, applied by TCRdb to the reads, yields one record per CDR3 protein. The table has about 570,000 distinct CDR3 sequences, approximately 40% seen once. Sequencing was performed on cultured PBMCs, taken from culture after CMV antigen stimulation. The receptors were gathered from a human donor in good health (CMV status not recorded). Some clones in this sample may be carry-over from other donors' samples. CDR3s include the opening cysteine and the closing phenylalanine or tryptophan. Fields, in order: V gene, J gene, CDR3 length, clone size, D gene, CDR3 DNA, CDR3 protein. A D gene is named only where the DNA matches it firmly. Clone size is shown for a subset of rows, as once, few, many or a class of expanded clone.

v_call: TRBV7-9
j_call: TRBJ2-7
cdr3_length: 14
clone_size: few
d_call: TRBD2
cdr3_nt: TGTGCCAGCAGCTTATCAGTAGCGGGAACTGAGCAGTACTTC
cdr3_aa: CASSLSVAGTEQYF

v_call: TRBV7-2
j_call: TRBJ1-1
cdr3_length: 14
clone_size: .
d_call: .
cdr3_nt: TGTGCCAGCAGCTTAGACAGGGTGATCCCTGAAGCTTTCTTT
cdr3_aa: CASSLDRVIPEAFF

v_call: TRBV29-1
j_call: TRBJ2-7
cdr3_length: 12
clone_size: .
d_call: TRBD1
cdr3_nt: TGCAGCGTTGGAGGACAGGGGTGGGAGCAGTACTTC
cdr3_aa: CSVGGQGWEQYF

v_call: TRBV6-2/TRBV6-3
j_call: TRBJ2-7
cdr3_length: 12
clone_size: .
d_call: .
cdr3_nt: TGTGCCAGCAGGAGATTACTGACAGGGCAGTACTTC
cdr3_aa: CASRRLLTGQYF

v_call: TRBV6-1
j_call: TRBJ1-1
cdr3_length: 12
clone_size: .
d_call: .
cdr3_nt: TGTGCCAGCAGTGGATGGACAGATGAAGCTTTCTTT
cdr3_aa: CASSGWTDEAFF

v_call: TRBV4-1
j_call: TRBJ2-7
cdr3_length: 12
clone_size: .
d_call: .
cdr3_nt: TGCGCCAGCAGCCAAACGGGAGACGAGCAGTACTTC
cdr3_aa: CASSQTGDEQYF

v_call: TRBV7-2
j_call: TRBJ2-1
cdr3_length: 15
clone_size: few
d_call: .
cdr3_nt: TGTGCCAGCAGCCCAAGCTCCCGGGACGACAATGAGCAGTTCTTC
cdr3_aa: CASSPSSRDDNEQFF

v_call: TRBV6-1
j_call: TRBJ2-1
cdr3_length: 15
clone_size: .
d_call: TRBD2
cdr3_nt: TGTGCCAGCAGTGAAGACGGGGGGGGCTACAGTGAGCAGTTCTTC
cdr3_aa: CASSEDGGGYSEQFF

v_call: TRBV7-2
j_call: TRBJ2-5
cdr3_length: 12
clone_size: .
d_call: .
cdr3_nt: TGTGCCAGCGGACTAAACCAAGAGACCCAGTACTTC
cdr3_aa: CASGLNQETQYF

v_call: TRBV7-8
j_call: TRBJ2-5
cdr3_length: 14
clone_size: .
d_call: .
cdr3_nt: TGTGCCAGCAGCTCCCGGCGGGCGGTTTGGACCCAGTACTTC
cdr3_aa: CASSSRRAVWTQYF

v_call: TRBV28
j_call: TRBJ2-1
cdr3_length: 15
clone_size: few
d_call: TRBD2
cdr3_nt: TGTGCCAGCAGGGCCACTAGCGGGGGGGCGCGTGAGCAGTTCTTC
cdr3_aa: CASRATSGGAREQFF

v_call: TRBV5-1
j_call: TRBJ2-3
cdr3_length: 16
clone_size: .
d_call: .
cdr3_nt: TGCGCCAGCAGCTTGGCCGGAGCGGGTCACACAGATACGCAGTATTTT
cdr3_aa: CASSLAGAGHTDTQYF

v_call: TRBV19
j_call: TRBJ1-2
cdr3_length: 13
clone_size: .
d_call: .
cdr3_nt: TGTGCCAGTAATAGAGGCAGTGATTTCGGCTACACCTTC
cdr3_aa: CASNRGSDFGYTF

v_call: TRBV20-1
j_call: TRBJ2-1
cdr3_length: 13
clone_size: few
d_call: TRBD2
cdr3_nt: TGCAGTGCTACAGCGGGGGGGAATAATGAGCAGTTCTTC
cdr3_aa: CSATAGGNNEQFF

v_call: TRBV4-3
j_call: TRBJ2-3
cdr3_length: 15
clone_size: few
d_call: .
cdr3_nt: TGCGCCAGCAGCCAAGTTGGGAGAACCACAGATACGCAGTATTTT
cdr3_aa: CASSQVGRTTDTQYF

v_call: TRBV7-2
j_call: TRBJ2-3
cdr3_length: 15
clone_size: many
d_call: TRBD2
cdr3_nt: TGTGCCAGCAGCGCAGGGACTAGCCGCACAGATACGCAGTATTTT
cdr3_aa: CASSAGTSRTDTQYF